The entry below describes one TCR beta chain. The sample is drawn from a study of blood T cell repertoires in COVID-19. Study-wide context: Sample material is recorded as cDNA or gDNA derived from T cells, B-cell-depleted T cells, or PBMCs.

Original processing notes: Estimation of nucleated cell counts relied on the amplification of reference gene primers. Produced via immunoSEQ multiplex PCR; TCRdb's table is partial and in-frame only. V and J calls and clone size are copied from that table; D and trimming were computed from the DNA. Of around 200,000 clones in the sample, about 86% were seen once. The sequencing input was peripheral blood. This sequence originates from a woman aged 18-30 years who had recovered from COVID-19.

The CDR3 bases are TGTGCCACCAGCAGAGTTGCGGGAGTCTATACGCAGTATTTT. Residues: CATSRVAGVYTQYF. The V gene is TRBV15, the J gene TRBJ2-3, with 7 bases fitting TRBD2. There are 14 residues in the CDR3. Germline CDR1 LNHNV, CDR2 YYDKDF (reference sequence). The V gene end was trimmed by 1 base and the J gene end by 7 bases; junction bases not matched to a gene: 5.